Below, 21 T cell receptor beta chains from the same sample are listed, as sequenced in a study of cytomegalovirus exposure and HLA in healthy donors. PCR primers comprised 60 Vbeta and 13 Jbeta primers. This table comes from immunoSEQ multiplex PCR, and its TCRdb copy is limited to in-frame clones, with some not included. Of 90,000 to 130,000 clones listed, over 60% are singletons. Sequenced material: PBMCs. The receptors stem from a man aged 25-40 years in good health and CMV-seropositive.

The rearrangement joins TRBV30 to TRBJ1-2, with D perhaps TRBD1 (5 bases). The CDR3 covers 16 residues. V was clipped by 3 bases and J by 0 bases, with 17 bases between them. CDR1 and CDR2 (germline): GTSNPN, SVGIG (reference sequence). The CDR3 DNA follows: TGTGCCTGGAGGCCCACCTCCCAGACAGCTAACTATGGCTACACCTTC. Protein: CAWRPTSQTANYGYTF.

The rearrangement joins TRBV5-6 to TRBJ1-6, with TRBD1 matching 7 bases. This CDR3 comprises 17 residues. J lost 8 bases, V lost 4 bases, and 15 bases had no gene match. In germline, CDR1 is SGHDT, CDR2 YYEEEE. CDR3 in DNA: TGTGCCAGCAGCCCTCTGGGACAGTATAGCGAAGATTCACCCCTCCACTTT. Protein sequence: CASSPLGQYSEDSPLHF.

V and J are TRBV18 and TRBJ1-5; D unresolved. Germline CDR1 is KGHSH and CDR2 is LQKENI. Trimming cost V 2 bases and J 1 base, with 9 bases left between them. This CDR3 region has 15 residues. CDR3 sequence: CASSPTGGSNQPQHF. The CDR3 nucleotides are TGTGCCAGCTCACCAACGGGTGGCAGCAATCAGCCCCAGCATTTT.

In DNA form, the CDR3 reads TGTGCCAGCAGCCATAGGGGGATCCTCCAACAGCTGTTCTTC. Amino acid sequence: CASSHRGILQQLFF. The V gene is TRBV5-6, the J gene TRBJ2-1, with a possible D match to TRBD1 (6 bases). Germline values: CDR1 SGHDT, CDR2 YYEEEE. Trimming cost V 4 bases and J 15 bases, with 23 bases left between them. This CDR3 has 14 residues.

The V call is TRBV11-2, the J call TRBJ2-1; 7 nucleotides align to TRBD2. Trimming removed 5 bases from V and 10 bases from J; junction bases left unmatched: 17. Looked up from germline, CDR1 is SGHAT and CDR2 is FQNNGV. This CDR3 is 16 amino acids long. The CDR3 coding sequence is TGTGCCAGCAGCCAGTCTTCCTGGGAGGGGAAGGACGAGCAGTTCTTC. It yields the protein CASSQSSWEGKDEQFF.

The chain joins TRBV5-6 to TRBJ1-2; no definite D call. The germline V and J ends were trimmed by 1 base and 2 bases, with 12 bases remaining between them. The CDR3 runs to 15 residues. Germline loops: CDR1 SGHDT, CDR2 YYEEEE. The CDR3 here is CASSLYVRNNYGYTF. CDR3 bases: TGTGCCAGCAGCTTGTATGTCAGGAACAACTATGGCTACACCTTC.

The chain combines TRBV7-9 with TRBJ1-1; weak D call: TRBD1 (5 bases). V was clipped by 1 base and J by 1 base, with 10 bases between them. The germline gives CDR1 SEHNR, CDR2 FQNEAQ (reference sequence). The CDR3 is made up of 15 amino acids. The CDR3 loop is CASSLGRGTNTEAFF. As DNA, the CDR3 is TGTGCCAGCAGCTTAGGACGGGGGACGAACACTGAAGCTTTCTTT.

The V gene is TRBV4-3, the J gene TRBJ2-7; D gene ambiguous. Trimming stripped 0 bases from V and 2 bases from J, with 14 bases between. Germline CDR1 is LGHNA and CDR2 is YSLEER. The CDR3 has 16 residues. CDR3 sequence (DNA): TGCGCCAGCAGCCAAGATGGCGGCCCTGGCCCCTACGAGCAGTACTTC. This sequence encodes CASSQDGGPGPYEQYF.

This clone was found once. This sequence joins TRBV5-1 and TRBJ2-3, with D perhaps TRBD1 (5 bases). Germline V gene lookup returns CDR1 SGHRS and CDR2 YFSETQ. V lost 2 bases and J 4 bases, leaving 11 bases between the germline ends. The CDR3 totals 14 residues. This chain's CDR3 is CASSFQGPSDTQYF. The DNA of the CDR3 is TGCGCCAGCAGCTTTCAGGGCCCCTCAGATACGCAGTATTTT.

This chain links TRBV4-3 with TRBJ2-3, with 9 bases fitting TRBD2. The CDR3 is 17 amino acids. Germline loops: CDR1 LGHNA, CDR2 YSLEER. Unmatched junction bases numbered 7, after V lost 1 base and J lost 2 bases. As DNA, the CDR3 is TGCGCCAGCAGCCAAGGGGATGGACTAGCGCCCACAGATACGCAGTATTTT. Translating it yields CASSQGDGLAPTDTQYF.

The rearrangement uses TRBV29-1 and TRBJ1-1; possible D gene TRBD1, 5 bases. V gave up 4 bases and J gave up 4 bases, with 10 bases separating them. From germline, CDR1 is SQVTM and CDR2 ANQGSEA. The CDR3 is 12 residues long. The CDR3 nucleotides are TGCAGCGTTGGGGCGGGGACCACTGAAGCTTTCTTT. This codes for CSVGAGTTEAFF.

The rearrangement joins TRBV2 to TRBJ2-7; D is undetermined. CDR1 is SNHLY and CDR2 is FYNNEI in the germline V gene. The CDR3 is 11 residues long. V shed 6 bases and J shed 3 bases, with 6 bases lying between them. The CDR3 loop reads CASSEVYEQYF. The CDR3 nucleotides read TGTGCCAGCAGCGAGGTCTACGAGCAGTACTTC. The entire variable domain, with the rest obtained from reference TRBV2 and TRBJ2-7, is as follows: EPEVTQTPSHQVTQMGQEVILRCVPISNHLYFYWYRQILGQKVEFLVSFYNNEISEKSEIFDDQFSVERPDGSNFTLKIRSTKLEDSAMYFCASSEVYEQYFGPGTRLTVT.

The chain has TRBV5-4 and TRBJ1-1; 8 bases are shared with TRBD1. The V gene end was trimmed by 4 bases and the J gene end by 4 bases; junction bases not matched to a gene: 3. Germline V lookup: CDR1 SGHNT, CDR2 YYREEE (reference sequence). The CDR3 spans 13 residues. The CDR3 spells CASSLTGGTEAFF. Written as DNA, the CDR3 is TGTGCCAGCAGCCTAACAGGGGGCACTGAAGCTTTCTTT. Combining the CDR3 with reference TRBV5-4 and TRBJ1-1 gives the whole variable domain ETGVTQSPTHLIKTRGQQVTLRCSSQSGHNTVSWYQQALGQGPQFIFQYYREEENGRGNFPPRFSGLQFPNYSSELNVNALELDDSALYLCASSLTGGTEAFFGQGTRLTVV.

This sequence joins TRBV2 and TRBJ1-5; unclear D gene. Between the trimmed V and J ends, which lost 7 bases and 4 bases, there was a span of 11 bases. The CDR3 has 13 amino acids. Germline V gives CDR1 SNHLY, CDR2 FYNNEI. The CDR3 spells CASMAGTNQPQHF. The CDR3 region has the DNA TGTGCCAGCATGGCGGGCACTAATCAGCCCCAGCATTTT.

This chain uses TRBV27 with TRBJ2-5, with TRBD2 matching 7 bases. The V gene end was trimmed by 5 bases and the J gene end by 4 bases; junction bases not matched to a gene: 10. The CDR3 contains 15 residues. CDR1 and CDR2 (germline): MNHEY, SMNVEV (reference sequence). CDR3 nucleotide sequence: TGTGCCAGCAGTCCGAGTAGCGGGTTGGGAGAGACCCAGTACTTC. Its translation is CASSPSSGLGETQYF.

This clone was detected only once. This sequence joins TRBV28 and TRBJ2-1, with D possibly matching TRBD2 (6 bases). CDR1 is MDHEN and CDR2 is SYDVKM in the germline V gene. The CDR3 spans 15 residues. Between the trimmed V and J ends, which lost 6 bases and 0 bases, there was a span of 12 bases. The DNA of the CDR3 is TGTGCCAGCAGGGAGGCGGGACGCTCCTACAATGAGCAGTTCTTC. Its translation: CASREAGRSYNEQFF.

The genes are TRBV5-6 and TRBJ2-1; 7 bases agree with TRBD1. V trimming: 1 base; J trimming: 7 bases; junction bases outside the gene matches: 8. Germline V gene sequence: CDR1 SGHDT, CDR2 YYEEEE. The CDR3 has 15 residues. In nucleotides, the CDR3 is TGTGCCAGCAGCTTGAGGGGGCTCGGGATTAATGAGCAGTTCTTC. It specifies CASSLRGLGINEQFF.

In this sample, this clone turned up a few times. The chain employs TRBV6-1 and TRBJ2-3; 8 bases are shared with TRBD1. Germline CDR1 reads MNHNS; CDR2 reads SASEGT. CDR3 length: 15 residues. V dropped 2 bases and J dropped 4; count of bases not matched to a gene: 5. CDR3 in amino acids: CASSETGGSADTQYF. Here the CDR3 DNA reads TGTGCCAGCAGTGAAACAGGGGGTAGCGCAGATACGCAGTATTTT.

This chain links TRBV9 with TRBJ1-2; D unclear. CDR1 and CDR2 (germline): SGDLS, YYNGEE. This CDR3 is 14 amino acids long. Between the trimmed V and J ends, which lost 4 bases and 4 bases, there was a span of 14 bases. The CDR3 here is CASSPHTVSYGYTF. The CDR3 DNA follows: TGTGCCAGCAGCCCCCACACAGTGTCCTATGGCTACACCTTC.

J is TRBJ2-6 and V is TRBV5-1; D might be TRBD1 (6 bases). V lost 4 bases and J 0 bases, leaving 17 bases between the germline ends. The CDR3 is made up of 18 amino acids. CDR1 SGHRS and CDR2 YFSETQ come from the germline V gene. The CDR3 loop is CASSIQTGQSSGANVLTF. For the CDR3, the DNA is TGCGCCAGCAGCATCCAGACAGGTCAAAGCTCTGGGGCCAACGTCCTGACTTTC.

This clone has only a few counts. The DNA for the CDR3 is TGCGCCAGCAGTGACCCAGCAGAGGATGAGCAGTTCTTC. Translating it yields CASSDPAEDEQFF. The chain carries TRBV10-1 and TRBJ2-1; D remains unclear. The germline V gene has CDR1 WNHNN and CDR2 SYGVQD (reference sequence). The V and J ends lost 3 bases and 8 bases respectively, with 11 bases between them. This CDR3 contains 13 residues.